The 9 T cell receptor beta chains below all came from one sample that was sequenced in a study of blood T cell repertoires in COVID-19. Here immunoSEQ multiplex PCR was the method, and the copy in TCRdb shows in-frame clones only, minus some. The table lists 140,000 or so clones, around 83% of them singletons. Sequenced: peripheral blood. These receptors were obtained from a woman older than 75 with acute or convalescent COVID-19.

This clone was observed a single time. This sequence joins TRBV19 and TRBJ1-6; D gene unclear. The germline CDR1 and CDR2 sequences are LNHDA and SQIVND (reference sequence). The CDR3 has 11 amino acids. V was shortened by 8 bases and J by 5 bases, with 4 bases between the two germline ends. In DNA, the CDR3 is TGTGCCAGTTCTGATAATTCACCCCTCCACTTT. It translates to CASSDNSPLHF.

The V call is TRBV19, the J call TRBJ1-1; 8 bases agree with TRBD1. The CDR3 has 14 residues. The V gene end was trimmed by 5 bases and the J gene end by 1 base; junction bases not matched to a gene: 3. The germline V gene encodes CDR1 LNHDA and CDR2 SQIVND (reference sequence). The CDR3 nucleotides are TGTGCCAGTAGTTGGGACAGGAGGAACACTGAAGCTTTCTTT. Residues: CASSWDRRNTEAFF.

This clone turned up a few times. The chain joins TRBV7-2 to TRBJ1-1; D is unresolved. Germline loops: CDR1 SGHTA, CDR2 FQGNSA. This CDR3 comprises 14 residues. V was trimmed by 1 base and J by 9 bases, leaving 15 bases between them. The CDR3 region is CASSLEAQAGKAFF. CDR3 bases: TGTGCCAGCAGCTTAGAGGCGCAGGCAGGCAAAGCTTTCTTT.

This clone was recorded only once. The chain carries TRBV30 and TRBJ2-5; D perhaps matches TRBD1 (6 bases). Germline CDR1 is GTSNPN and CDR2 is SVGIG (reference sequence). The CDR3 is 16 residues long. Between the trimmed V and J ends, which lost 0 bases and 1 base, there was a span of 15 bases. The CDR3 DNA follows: TGTGCCTGGAGTGTACAGGCAGGGGCGACCCAAGAGACCCAGTACTTC. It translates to CAWSVQAGATQETQYF.

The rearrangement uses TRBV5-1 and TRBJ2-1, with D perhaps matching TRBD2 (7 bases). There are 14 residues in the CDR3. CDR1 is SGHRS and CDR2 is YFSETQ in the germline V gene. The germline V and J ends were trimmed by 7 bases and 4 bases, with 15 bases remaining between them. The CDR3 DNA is TGCGCCAGCTTCGGCGGGGGCAGTTACAATGAGCAGTTCTTC. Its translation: CASFGGGSYNEQFF.

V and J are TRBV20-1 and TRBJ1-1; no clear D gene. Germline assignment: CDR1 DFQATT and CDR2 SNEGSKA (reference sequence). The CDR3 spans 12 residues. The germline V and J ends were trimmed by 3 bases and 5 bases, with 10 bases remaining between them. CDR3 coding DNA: TGCAGTGCTAGTTGGGAGGAGACTGAAGCTTTCTTT. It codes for CSASWEETEAFF.

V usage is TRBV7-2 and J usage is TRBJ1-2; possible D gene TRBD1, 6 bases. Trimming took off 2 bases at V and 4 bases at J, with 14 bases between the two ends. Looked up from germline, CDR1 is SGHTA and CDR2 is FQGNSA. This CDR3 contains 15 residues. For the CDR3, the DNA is TGTGCCAGCAGCTTACAGACTCTGGGGGCCTATGGCTACACCTTC. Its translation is CASSLQTLGAYGYTF.

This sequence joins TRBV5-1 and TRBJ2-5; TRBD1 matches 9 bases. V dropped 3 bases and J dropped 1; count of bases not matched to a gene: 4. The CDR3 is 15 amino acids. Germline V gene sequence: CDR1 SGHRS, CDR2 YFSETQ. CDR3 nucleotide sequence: TGCGCCAGCAGCTGGAACAGGGGGCCCCAAGAGACCCAGTACTTC. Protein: CASSWNRGPQETQYF.

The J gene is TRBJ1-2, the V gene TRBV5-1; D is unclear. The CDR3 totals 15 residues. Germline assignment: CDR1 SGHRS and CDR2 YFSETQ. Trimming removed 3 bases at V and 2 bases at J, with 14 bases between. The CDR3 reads CASSSRGRSNYGYTF. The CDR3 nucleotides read TGCGCCAGCAGCTCGCGGGGTAGATCCAACTATGGCTACACCTTC. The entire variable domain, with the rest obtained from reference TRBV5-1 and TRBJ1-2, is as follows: KAGVTQTPRYLIKTRGQQVTLSCSPISGHRSVSWYQQTPGQGLQFLFEYFSETQRNKGNFPGRFSGRQFSNSRSEMNVSTLELGDSALYLCASSSRGRSNYGYTFGSGTRLTVV.